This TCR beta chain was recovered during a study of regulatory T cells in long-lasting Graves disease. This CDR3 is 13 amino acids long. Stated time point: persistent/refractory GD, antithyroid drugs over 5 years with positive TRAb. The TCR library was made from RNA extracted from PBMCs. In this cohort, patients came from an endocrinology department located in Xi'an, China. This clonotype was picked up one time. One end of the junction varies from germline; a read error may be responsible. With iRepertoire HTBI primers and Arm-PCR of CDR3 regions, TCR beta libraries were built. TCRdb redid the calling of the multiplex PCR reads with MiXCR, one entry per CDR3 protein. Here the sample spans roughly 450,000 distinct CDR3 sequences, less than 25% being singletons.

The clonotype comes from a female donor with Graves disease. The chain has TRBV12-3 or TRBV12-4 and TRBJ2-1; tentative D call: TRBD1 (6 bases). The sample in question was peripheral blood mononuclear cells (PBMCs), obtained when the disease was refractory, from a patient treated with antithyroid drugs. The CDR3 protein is CTSSPTGSGEQFF. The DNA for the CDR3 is TGTACCAGCAGTCCTACAGGGTCAGGTGAGCAGTTCTTC.